The T cell receptor beta chain described here comes from a study of blood T cell repertoires in COVID-19. Here immunoSEQ multiplex PCR was the method, and the copy in TCRdb shows in-frame clones only, minus some. This sample has 130,000 or so clones, with less than 85% found just once. The source material was peripheral blood. This receptor was identified in a woman over 75 with acute or convalescent COVID-19.

The CDR3 nucleotides read TGTGCCAGCGGGACAGGGAAATTGAACACTGAAGCTTTCTTT. This encodes CASGTGKLNTEAFF. V is TRBV2 and J is TRBJ1-1, with 9 bases identical to TRBD1. The CDR3 length is 14 residues. V dropped 8 bases and J dropped 0; count of bases not matched to a gene: 4. CDR1 is SNHLY, CDR2 FYNNEI, per germline.